A single T cell receptor beta chain is shown here with its context. Antigen: not known. A far larger clone lies a single base away; this is likely a read error. The identical CDR3 is also encoded by other nucleotide sequences in the sample. Genomic DNA of each subset was evenly split across several immunoSEQ plates. Libraries were prepared by immunoSEQ multiplex PCR; TCRdb keeps only in-frame clonotypes and omits some of them. The sample has some 490,000 clones; approximately 84% are singletons. The CDR3 consists of 15 residues. CDR1 is KGHSH and CDR2 is LQKENI in the germline V gene. The source of the sample is a study of shared clonotypes between healthy human individuals. Points from the study as a whole: The sole specimen, blood, was sampled, and tissue repertoires likely differ. Owing to a small donor count, the genetic and exposure-history diversity represented was limited.

The study enrolled healthy HIV-negative adults without recent acute infections or vaccinations as donors. Sequenced: PBMCs. The rearrangement joins TRBV18 to TRBJ2-7; 13 bases line up with TRBD2. The source is a woman aged 35 to 49 in good health. Some clones in this sample may be carry-over from other donors' samples. CDR3 sequence reads: CASCRTSGSVDEQYF. The DNA for the CDR3 is TGTGCCAGCTGCCGGACTAGCGGGAGTGTGGACGAACAGTACTTC.